This T cell receptor beta chain emerged from a study of CD8 T cells in Susac syndrome. The germline CDR1 and CDR2 sequences are DFQATT and SNEGSKA (reference sequence). V was cut by 5 bases and J by 3 bases, with 17 bases left in between. The CDR3 has 14 amino acids. cDNA came from about 0.5 to 1 ug RNA primed by random hexamers. MiXCR, run by TCRdb on the immunoSEQ multiplex PCR reads, gives a single entry per CDR3 protein. Here the sample spans about 110,000 distinct CDR3 sequences, less than 97% being singletons. V and J are TRBV20-1 and TRBJ2-7; weak D call: TRBD1 (6 bases). Material: CD4+ T cells from PBMCs. The receptor was derived from a human donor in good health. CDR3 in DNA: TGCAGTGCTGCAGGGGCCCGTAGCGTCTACGAGCAGTACTTC. The encoded protein is CSAAGARSVYEQYF.